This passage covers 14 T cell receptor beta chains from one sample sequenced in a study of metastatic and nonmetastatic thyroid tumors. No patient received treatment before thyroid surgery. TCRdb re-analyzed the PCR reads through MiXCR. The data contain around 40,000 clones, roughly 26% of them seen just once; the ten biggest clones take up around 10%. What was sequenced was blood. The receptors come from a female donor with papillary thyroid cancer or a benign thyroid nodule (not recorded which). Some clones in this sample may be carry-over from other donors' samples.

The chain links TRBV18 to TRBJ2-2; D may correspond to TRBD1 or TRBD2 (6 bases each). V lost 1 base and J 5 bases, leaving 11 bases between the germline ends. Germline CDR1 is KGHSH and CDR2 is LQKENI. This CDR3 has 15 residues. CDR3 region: CASSPRGARTGELFF. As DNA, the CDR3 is TGTGCCAGCTCACCACGGGGGGCGCGAACCGGGGAGCTGTTTTTT.

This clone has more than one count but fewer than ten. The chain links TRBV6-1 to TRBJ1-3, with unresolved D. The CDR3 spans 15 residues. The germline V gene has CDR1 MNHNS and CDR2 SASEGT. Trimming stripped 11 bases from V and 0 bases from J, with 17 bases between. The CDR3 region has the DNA TGTGCCGGTGAGGTGTCGAAATCCTCTGGAAACACCATATATTTT. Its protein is CAGEVSKSSGNTIYF.

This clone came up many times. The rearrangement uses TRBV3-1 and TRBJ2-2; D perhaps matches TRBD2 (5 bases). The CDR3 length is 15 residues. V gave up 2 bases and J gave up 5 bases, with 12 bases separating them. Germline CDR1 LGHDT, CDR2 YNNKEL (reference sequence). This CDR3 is CASSQFSTGTGELFF. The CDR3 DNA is TGTGCCAGCAGCCAATTTTCCACGGGGACCGGGGAGCTGTTTTTT. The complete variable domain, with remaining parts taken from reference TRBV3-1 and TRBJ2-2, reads DTAVSQTPKYLVTQMGNDKSIKCEQNLGHDTMYWYKQDSKKFLKIMFSYNNKELIINETVPNRFSPKSPDKAHLNLHINSLELGDSAVYFCASSQFSTGTGELFFGEGSRLTVL.

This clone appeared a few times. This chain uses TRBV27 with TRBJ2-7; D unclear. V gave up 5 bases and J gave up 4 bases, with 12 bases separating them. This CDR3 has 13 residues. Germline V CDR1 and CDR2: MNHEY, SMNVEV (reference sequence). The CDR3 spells CASSLARPYEQYF. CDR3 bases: TGTGCCAGCAGTCTCGCTAGGCCGTACGAGCAGTACTTC.

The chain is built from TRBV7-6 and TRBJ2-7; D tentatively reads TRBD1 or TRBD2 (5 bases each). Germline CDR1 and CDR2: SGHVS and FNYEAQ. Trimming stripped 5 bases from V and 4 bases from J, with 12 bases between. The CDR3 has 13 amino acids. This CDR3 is CASSPGPNYEQYF. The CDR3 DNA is TGTGCCAGCAGCCCGGGACCGAATTACGAGCAGTACTTC.

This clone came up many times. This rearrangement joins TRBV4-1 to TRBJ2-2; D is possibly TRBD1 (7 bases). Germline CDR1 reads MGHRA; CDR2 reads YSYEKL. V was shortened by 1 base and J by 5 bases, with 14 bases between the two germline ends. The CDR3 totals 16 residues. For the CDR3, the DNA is TGCGCCAGCAGCCAAGCAGGGGGGAGTTTTACCGGGGAGCTGTTTTTT. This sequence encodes CASSQAGGSFTGELFF.

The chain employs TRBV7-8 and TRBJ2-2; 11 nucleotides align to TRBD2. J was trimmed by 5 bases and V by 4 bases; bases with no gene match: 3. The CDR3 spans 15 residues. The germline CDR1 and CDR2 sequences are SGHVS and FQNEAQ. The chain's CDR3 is CASSSLAGGTGELFF. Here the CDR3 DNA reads TGTGCCAGCAGCTCGCTAGCGGGAGGAACCGGGGAGCTGTTTTTT.

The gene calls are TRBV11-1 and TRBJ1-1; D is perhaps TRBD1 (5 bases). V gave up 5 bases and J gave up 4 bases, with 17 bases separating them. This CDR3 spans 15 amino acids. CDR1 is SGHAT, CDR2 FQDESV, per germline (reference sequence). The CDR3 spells CASSPGTVLRTEAFF. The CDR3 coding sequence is TGTGCCAGCAGCCCAGGGACGGTTTTACGCACTGAAGCTTTCTTT.

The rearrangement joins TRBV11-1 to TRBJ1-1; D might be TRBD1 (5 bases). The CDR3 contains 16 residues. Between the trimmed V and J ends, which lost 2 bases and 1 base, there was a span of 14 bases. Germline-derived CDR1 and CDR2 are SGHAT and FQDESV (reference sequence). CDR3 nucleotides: TGTGCCAGCAGCTTAATTGGGGACCGATGGAACACTGAAGCTTTCTTT. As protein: CASSLIGDRWNTEAFF. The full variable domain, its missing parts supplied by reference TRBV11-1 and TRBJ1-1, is EAEVAQSPRYKITEKSQAVAFWCDPISGHATLYWYRQILGQGPELLVQFQDESVVDDSQLPKDRFSAERLKGVDSTLKIQPAELGDSAMYLCASSLIGDRWNTEAFFGQGTRLTVV.

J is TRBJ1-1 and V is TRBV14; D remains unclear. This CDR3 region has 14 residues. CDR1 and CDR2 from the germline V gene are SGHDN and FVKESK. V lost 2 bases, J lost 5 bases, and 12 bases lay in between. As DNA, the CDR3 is TGTGCCAGCAGCCAATCGGGTGTTGGGACTGAAGCTTTCTTT. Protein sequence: CASSQSGVGTEAFF.

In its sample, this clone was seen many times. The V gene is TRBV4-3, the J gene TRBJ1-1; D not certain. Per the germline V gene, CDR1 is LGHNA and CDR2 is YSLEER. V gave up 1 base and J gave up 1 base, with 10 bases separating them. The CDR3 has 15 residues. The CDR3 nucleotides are TGCGCCAGCAGCCAAGCCGTGGGCAGGAACACTGAAGCTTTCTTT. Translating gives CASSQAVGRNTEAFF.

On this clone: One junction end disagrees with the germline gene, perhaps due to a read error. CDR3 coding DNA: TGTGCCAGCAGCCCCGGCGGTCGCCAGGGTTCAACCCTCCACTTT. Residues: CASSPGGRQGSTLHF. This chain uses TRBV6-1 with TRBJ1-6; D is possibly TRBD1 (5 bases). Germline lookup yields CDR1 MNHNS and CDR2 SASEGT. CDR3 length: 15 residues.

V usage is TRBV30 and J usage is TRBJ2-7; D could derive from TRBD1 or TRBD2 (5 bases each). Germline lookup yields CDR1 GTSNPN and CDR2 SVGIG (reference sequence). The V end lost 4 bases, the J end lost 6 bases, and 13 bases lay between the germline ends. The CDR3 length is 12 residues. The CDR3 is CAWTGEGSEQYF. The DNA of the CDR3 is TGTGCCTGGACGGGCGAGGGGTCCGAGCAGTACTTC.

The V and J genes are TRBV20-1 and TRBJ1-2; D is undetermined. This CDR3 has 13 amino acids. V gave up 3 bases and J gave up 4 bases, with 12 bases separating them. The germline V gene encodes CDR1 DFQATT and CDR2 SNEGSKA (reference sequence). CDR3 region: CSARVGYSYGYTF. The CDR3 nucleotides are TGCAGTGCTAGGGTGGGGTATTCCTATGGCTACACCTTC.